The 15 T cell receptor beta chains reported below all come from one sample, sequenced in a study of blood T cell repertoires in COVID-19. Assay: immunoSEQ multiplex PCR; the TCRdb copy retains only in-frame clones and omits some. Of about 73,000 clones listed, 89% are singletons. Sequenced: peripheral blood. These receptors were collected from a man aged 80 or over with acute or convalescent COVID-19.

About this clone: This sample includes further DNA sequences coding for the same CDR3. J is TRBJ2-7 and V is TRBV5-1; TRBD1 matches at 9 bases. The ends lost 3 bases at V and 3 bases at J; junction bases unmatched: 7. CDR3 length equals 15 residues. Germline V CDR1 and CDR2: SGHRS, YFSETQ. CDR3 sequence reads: CASSWGGTGNYEQYF. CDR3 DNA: TGCGCCAGCAGCTGGGGCGGGACAGGGAACTACGAGCAGTACTTC.

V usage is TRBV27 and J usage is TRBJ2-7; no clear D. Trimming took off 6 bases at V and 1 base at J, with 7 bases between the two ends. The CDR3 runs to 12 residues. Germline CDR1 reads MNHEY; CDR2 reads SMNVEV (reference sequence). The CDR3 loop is CASRLLSYEQYF. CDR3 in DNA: TGTGCCAGCAGACTCCTTTCCTACGAGCAGTACTTC.

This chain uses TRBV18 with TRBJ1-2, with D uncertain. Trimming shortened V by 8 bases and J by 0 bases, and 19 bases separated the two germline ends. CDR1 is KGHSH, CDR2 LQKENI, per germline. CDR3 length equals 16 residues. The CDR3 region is CASTTNVEEANYGYTF. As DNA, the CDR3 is TGTGCCAGCACCACAAACGTGGAGGAAGCTAACTATGGCTACACCTTC.

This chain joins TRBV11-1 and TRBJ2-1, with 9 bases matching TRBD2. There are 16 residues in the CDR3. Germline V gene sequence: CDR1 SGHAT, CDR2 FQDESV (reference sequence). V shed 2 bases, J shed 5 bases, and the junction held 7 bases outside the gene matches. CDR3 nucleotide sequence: TGTGCCAGCAGCTTACAAGAACTAGCGGGTGACAATGAGCAGTTCTTC. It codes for CASSLQELAGDNEQFF.

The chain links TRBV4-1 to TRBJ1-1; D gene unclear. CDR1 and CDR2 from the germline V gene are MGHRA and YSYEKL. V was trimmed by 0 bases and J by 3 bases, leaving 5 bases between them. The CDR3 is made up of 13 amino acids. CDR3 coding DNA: TGCGCCAGCAGCCAAGAGTCCTACACTGAAGCTTTCTTT. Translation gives CASSQESYTEAFF.

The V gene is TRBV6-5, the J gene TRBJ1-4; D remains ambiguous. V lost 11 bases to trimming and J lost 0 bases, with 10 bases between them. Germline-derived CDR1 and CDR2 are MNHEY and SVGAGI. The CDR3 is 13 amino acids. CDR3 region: CAASDATNEKLFF. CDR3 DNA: TGTGCCGCTTCAGATGCAACTAATGAAAAACTGTTTTTT.

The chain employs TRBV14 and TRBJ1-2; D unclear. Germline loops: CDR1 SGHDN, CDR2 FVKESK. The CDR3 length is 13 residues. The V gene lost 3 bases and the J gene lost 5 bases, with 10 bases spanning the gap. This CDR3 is CASSHENQYGYTF. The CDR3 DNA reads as TGTGCCAGCAGCCATGAAAACCAGTATGGCTACACCTTC.

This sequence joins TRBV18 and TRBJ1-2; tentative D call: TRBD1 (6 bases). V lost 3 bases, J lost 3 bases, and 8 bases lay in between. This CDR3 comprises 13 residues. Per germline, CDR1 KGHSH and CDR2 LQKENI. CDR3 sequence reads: CASSPGQDYGYTF. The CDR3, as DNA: TGTGCCAGCTCACCGGGACAAGACTATGGCTACACCTTC.

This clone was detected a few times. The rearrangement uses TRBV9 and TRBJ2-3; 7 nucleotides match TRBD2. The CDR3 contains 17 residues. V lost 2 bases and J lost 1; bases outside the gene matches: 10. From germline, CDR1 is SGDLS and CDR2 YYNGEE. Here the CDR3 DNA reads TGTGCCAGCAGCGTCGGAAAATCGAGCGGGGGCACAGATACGCAGTATTTT. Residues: CASSVGKSSGGTDTQYF.

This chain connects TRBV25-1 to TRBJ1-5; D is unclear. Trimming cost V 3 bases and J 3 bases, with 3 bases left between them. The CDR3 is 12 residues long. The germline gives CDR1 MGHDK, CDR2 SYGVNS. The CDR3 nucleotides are TGTGCCAGCAGTGATATCAATCAGCCCCAGCATTTT. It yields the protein CASSDINQPQHF.

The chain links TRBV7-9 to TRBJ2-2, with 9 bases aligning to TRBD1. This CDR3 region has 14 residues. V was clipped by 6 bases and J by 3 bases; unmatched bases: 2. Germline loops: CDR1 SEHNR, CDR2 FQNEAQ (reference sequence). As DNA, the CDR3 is TGTGCCAGCAGACAGGGGGCGCACACCGGGGAGCTGTTTTTT. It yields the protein CASRQGAHTGELFF. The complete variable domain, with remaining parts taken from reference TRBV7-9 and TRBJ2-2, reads DTGVSQNPRHKITKRGQNVTFRCDPISEHNRLYWYRQTLGQGPEFLTYFQNEAQLEKSRLLSDRFSAERPKGSFSTLEIQRTEQGDSAMYLCASRQGAHTGELFFGEGSRLTVL.

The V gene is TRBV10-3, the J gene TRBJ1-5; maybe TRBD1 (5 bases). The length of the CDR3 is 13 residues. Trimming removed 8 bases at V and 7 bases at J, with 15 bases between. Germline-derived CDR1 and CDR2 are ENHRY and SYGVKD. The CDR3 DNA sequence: TGTGCCATCGGACAAACAGCGCCACAGCCCCAGCATTTT. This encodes CAIGQTAPQPQHF.

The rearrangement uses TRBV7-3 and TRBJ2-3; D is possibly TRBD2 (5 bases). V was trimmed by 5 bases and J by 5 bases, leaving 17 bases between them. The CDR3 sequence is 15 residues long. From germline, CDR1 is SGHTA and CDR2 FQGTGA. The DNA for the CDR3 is TGTGCCAGCAGCCGGGGAACCGCCGGTGGAGATACGCAGTATTTT. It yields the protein CASSRGTAGGDTQYF.

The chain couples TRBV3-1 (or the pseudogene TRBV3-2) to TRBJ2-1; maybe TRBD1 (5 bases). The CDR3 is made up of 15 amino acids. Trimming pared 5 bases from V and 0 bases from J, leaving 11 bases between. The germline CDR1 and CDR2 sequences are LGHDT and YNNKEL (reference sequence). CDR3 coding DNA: TGTGCCAGCAGCTCTGGGGCTAGCTCCTACAATGAGCAGTTCTTC. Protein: CASSSGASSYNEQFF.

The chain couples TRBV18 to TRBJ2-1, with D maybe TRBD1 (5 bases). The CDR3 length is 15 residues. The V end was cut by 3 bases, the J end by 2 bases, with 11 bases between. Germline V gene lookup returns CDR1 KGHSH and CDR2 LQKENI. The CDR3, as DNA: TGTGCCAGCTCACCCCAGGGTACTACCTACAATGAGCAGTTCTTC. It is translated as CASSPQGTTYNEQFF.